This T cell receptor beta chain was captured by sequencing in a study of T cells in Graves' hyperthyroidism and ophthalmopathy (dated by TCRdb to the late 2010s). In the study overall: Peripheral blood samples were taken at the time of initial diagnosis, prior to any treatment. A discovery cohort of roughly 100 patients, approximately 44 with Graves' ophthalmopathy and roughly 59 with stable Graves' hyperthyroidism, was used to find distinguishing TCR V-J signatures. Prospective prediction of ophthalmopathy was tested in an independent validation cohort consisting of some 20 hyperthyroidism patients and around 16 patients who later progressed to ophthalmopathy. The 80 to 100 discovery patients were randomly divided into training and test sets at a 7:3 ratio. Thyroid tissue and blood T-cell repertoires from six Graves' hyperthyroidism patients were also compared in the study. After blood sampling, hyperthyroidism patients were treated with methimazole at a starting dose of 30 mg daily, and ophthalmopathy patients were treated with high-dose intravenous methylprednisolone. According to the paper, TCR Vbeta CDR3 sequencing was carried out on about 140 peripheral blood samples, which came from approximately 43 ophthalmopathy, 75 to 80 hyperthyroidism and approximately 17 progressor patients. The paper as a whole reports these results and caveats: No statistical method was used to set the sample size in advance, and investigators knew the group allocation. Most expanded thyroid clonotypes (frequency above 0.001) were also detected in blood, suggesting blood repertoires may reflect thyroid immune responses. In validation, progression to ophthalmopathy was predicted by the model with nearly 71% sensitivity and 72% to 85% specificity, a median of 6.5 months before onset. A model built on a 13 V-J signature distinguished ophthalmopathy from stable hyperthyroidism, reaching 87.88% sensitivity and about 81% specificity in cross-validation and 80%/75% in testing.

Based on the germline V gene, the CDR1 and CDR2 sequences are MNHNS and SASEGT. Here V drops 5 bases and J drops 7 bases, and the junction holds 8 bases not matched to any gene. Reading from cysteine to phenylalanine, the CDR3 counts 15 amino acids. Of the read, only the CDR3 DNA is kept; its 45 bases are in frame from base 1. Ophthalmopathy patients had moderately to severely active disease, Clinical Activity Score of at least 3, NOSPECS grade of at least 4, and duration under 3 months. Any patient with an uncontrolled infection, another autoimmune disease, pregnancy or lactation was excluded. Clinical symptoms, serum thyroxine and TRAb, thyroid ultrasound, and orbital computed tomography formed the basis for the diagnoses. Ficoll-Paque density gradient centrifugation was used to isolate PBMCs from about 10 ml of fresh peripheral blood. Total RNA was extracted using Trizol reagent, and RNA quality was assessed on an Agilent 2100 Bioanalyzer.

TCR beta CDR3 regions were amplified from RNA transcripts. A first-round RT-PCR of the TCR CDR3 used the HTBI primer set with the Qiagen OneStep RT-PCR kit. The libraries were constructed in a second round of multiplex PCR and then size-selected and purified. Paired-end sequencing of the libraries was performed with 100 bp reads on an Illumina HiSeq2000. The authors' pipeline ran thus. Raw data were processed with SOAPnuke, discarding reads with adapters, uncalled bases, mean Phred below 15, or no exact constant-primer or identifier match. High-quality paired reads were merged using COPE v1.2.5, and each unique nucleotide sequence was defined as a clonotype. MiTCR v1.1 was used to align the clonotypes against IMGT TRBV, TRBD and TRBJ reference segments. The analysis was restricted to V-J combinations with a frequency above 0.0001, which together covered 99% to 99.2% of the repertoires. A TCS score was defined as the ratio of F50 (clonal expansion) to E x V (chaos), with BLOSUM62-based TCRdist applied between CDR3 peptides within each V-J. Welch's t-statistics and random forest reduced roughly 500 V-J features to around 14, which were used in a naive Bayes classifier (R e1071). TCRdb reanalyzed the raw reads on its own, using fastp at Q25 for trimming and MiXCR for clone calling, and kept in-frame beta chains. Each entry merges the rows of one CDR3 protein and shows their most common DNA and genes. The V and J calls and clone size are TCRdb's, not the authors'. In all, the sample holds roughly 650,000 distinct CDR3 sequences, and about a sixth of those were seen once. Together, the top ten hold about 3.5% of the sample.

There are a few counts of this clonotype. The clone's antigen remains unknown. No much larger clone is present one base from it, and per-base qualities are unavailable. The specimen was blood. This receptor was identified in a woman aged 40 to 49 with Graves' ophthalmopathy. The chain links TRBV6-1 with TRBJ2-2; TRBD1 lines up with 9 middle nucleotides. For the CDR3, the sequence is CASSSEQGAIGELFF. The DNA is as follows: TGTGCCAGCAGTTCCGAACAGGGGGCGATCGGGGAGCTGTTTTTT.